Below, 16 T cell receptor beta chains from the same sample are listed, as sequenced in a study of blood T cell repertoires in COVID-19. Repertoires were generated with immunoSEQ multiplex PCR, while TCRdb's copy carries only in-frame clones and drops some. The sample carries a few hundred thousand clones, about 91% recorded once. Material: peripheral blood. These receptors all come from a woman aged 25 to 45 who had recovered from COVID-19.

The rearrangement uses TRBV21-1 and TRBJ1-1; TRBD1 is the table's D call and was not checked against the DNA. TRBV21-1 is given as a pseudogene. This CDR3 region has 13 residues. Here the CDR3 reads CASSKVGFTEAFF. The CDR3 DNA reads TGTGCCAGCAGCAAAGTTGGCTTCACTGAAGCTTTCTTT.

The J gene is TRBJ1-5, the V gene TRBV5-4, with 7 nucleotides matching TRBD1. Germline V lookup: CDR1 SGHNT, CDR2 YYREEE (reference sequence). The CDR3 length is 16 residues. V shed 4 bases, J shed 3 bases, and the junction held 10 bases outside the gene matches. CDR3 sequence reads: CASSREGTANNQPQHF. CDR3 DNA: TGTGCCAGCAGCCGAGAAGGGACAGCTAACAATCAGCCCCAGCATTTT.

The chain has TRBV2 and TRBJ2-7; D ambiguous. CDR1 is SNHLY and CDR2 is FYNNEI in the germline V gene. This CDR3 has 13 residues. Trimming left V 6 bases short and J 2 bases short, with 11 bases between. In DNA form, the CDR3 reads TGTGCCAGCAGGACCGACGGAGCCTACGAGCAGTACTTC. This codes for CASRTDGAYEQYF.

The chain joins TRBV20-1 to TRBJ1-2; D gene unclear. Trimming left V 4 bases short and J 3 bases short, with 6 bases between. The CDR3 covers 11 residues. CDR1 is DFQATT and CDR2 is SNEGSKA in the germline V gene (reference sequence). CDR3 nucleotide sequence: TGCAGTGCTACAGGTGACTATGGCTACACCTTC. Its translation: CSATGDYGYTF.

Turning to this clone: Other DNA sequences in this sample translate to the same CDR3. This rearrangement joins TRBV5-1 to TRBJ1-1, with no clear D. Germline values: CDR1 SGHRS, CDR2 YFSETQ. This CDR3 spans 14 amino acids. The V end was cut by 2 bases, the J end by 1 base, with 9 bases between. CDR3 sequence reads: CASSLSTGNTEAFF. CDR3 bases: TGCGCCAGCAGCTTATCCACTGGGAACACTGAAGCTTTCTTT.

The chain recombines TRBV9 with TRBJ1-2; a weak D match, TRBD1 (6 bases). CDR1 and CDR2 from the germline V gene are SGDLS and YYNGEE. The CDR3 is 15 residues long. Trimming cost V 4 bases and J 8 bases, with 21 bases left between them. CDR3 protein: CASSLQPRGTYGYTF. Written as DNA, the CDR3 is TGTGCCAGCAGCCTCCAGCCCCGAGGGACATACGGCTACACCTTC.

The chain combines TRBV7-3 with TRBJ1-6; D may be TRBD1 (6 bases). Germline V gene lookup returns CDR1 SGHTA and CDR2 FQGTGA. Deletions cut 5 bases from V and 6 bases from J, with 11 bases between. The CDR3 is 14 residues long. CDR3 amino acids: CASSLGQSNSPLHF. The CDR3 DNA is TGTGCCAGCAGCCTTGGACAGAGTAATTCACCCCTCCACTTT.

The chain couples TRBV25-1 to TRBJ2-5, with TRBD1 matching over 7 bases. J was trimmed by 4 bases and V by 5 bases; bases with no gene match: 4. The CDR3 has 13 residues. Per germline, CDR1 MGHDK and CDR2 SYGVNS. This CDR3 is CASSLQGRETQYF. The CDR3, as DNA: TGTGCCAGCAGTTTACAGGGGCGAGAGACCCAGTACTTC.

The rearrangement uses TRBV5-5 and TRBJ2-3; D might be TRBD1 (5 bases). This CDR3 spans 18 amino acids. Trimming shortened V by 1 base and J by 0 bases, and 18 bases separated the two germline ends. Germline CDR1 is SGHKS and CDR2 is YYEKEE (reference sequence). The CDR3 DNA follows: TGTGCCAGCAGCTTGTGGTCAGGGATCCCTCTAAGCACAGATACGCAGTATTTT. Translated: CASSLWSGIPLSTDTQYF.

This rearrangement joins TRBV27 to TRBJ2-7; 9 positions match TRBD1. The germline V gene has CDR1 MNHEY and CDR2 SMNVEV (reference sequence). This CDR3 is built from 19 residues. V lost 1 base to trimming and J lost 4 bases; unmatched junction nucleotides: 17. In DNA form, the CDR3 reads TGTGCCAGCAGTTTATTAAGGGCGCGGGTGAAGGACAGGGGTTACGAGCAGTACTTC. It is translated as CASSLLRARVKDRGYEQYF.

The genes are TRBV2 and TRBJ1-2; a weak D match, TRBD1 (5 bases). The V end was cut by 4 bases, the J end by 0 bases, with 9 bases between. The CDR3 is made up of 14 amino acids. Germline CDR1 reads SNHLY; CDR2 reads FYNNEI. CDR3 region: CASSARVTNYGYTF. CDR3 sequence (DNA): TGTGCCAGCAGTGCCAGGGTTACTAACTATGGCTACACCTTC.

This clone was seen once. The chain combines TRBV7-9 with TRBJ1-1, with 9 bases aligning to TRBD1. This CDR3 region has 17 residues. Trimming removed 4 bases from V and 2 bases from J; junction bases left unmatched: 11. CDR1 and CDR2 from the germline V gene are SEHNR and FQNEAQ (reference sequence). This CDR3 is CASSWLRPTGGNTEAFF. The CDR3 DNA sequence: TGTGCCAGCAGCTGGCTCCGTCCTACAGGGGGCAACACTGAAGCTTTCTTT. The full variable domain, its missing parts supplied by reference TRBV7-9 and TRBJ1-1, is DTGVSQNPRHKITKRGQNVTFRCDPISEHNRLYWYRQTLGQGPEFLTYFQNEAQLEKSRLLSDRFSAERPKGSFSTLEIQRTEQGDSAMYLCASSWLRPTGGNTEAFFGQGTRLTVV.

The CDR3 nucleotides read TGCGCCAGCAGCCTCGGACTAGCGGGGAGGAGCTCCTACGAGCAGTACTTC. Translating it yields CASSLGLAGRSSYEQYF. V is TRBV5-1 and J is TRBJ2-7; 12 nucleotides agree with TRBD2. Germline loops: CDR1 SGHRS, CDR2 YFSETQ. This CDR3 spans 17 amino acids. The trim removed 4 bases at V and 0 bases at J, leaving 8 bases unmatched.

The J gene is TRBJ1-1, the V gene TRBV6-5; maybe TRBD1 (5 bases). Germline lookup yields CDR1 MNHEY and CDR2 SVGAGI. V was pared by 7 bases and J by 0 bases, with 9 bases between. This CDR3 is built from 13 residues. CDR3 protein: CASNQGMNTEAFF. The DNA for the CDR3 is TGTGCCAGCAATCAGGGTATGAACACTGAAGCTTTCTTT.

The count of this clone is one. The V and J genes are TRBV6-5 and TRBJ1-2; 8 bases map to TRBD1. With V trimmed by 0 bases and J by 8 bases, 11 bases remained unmatched. The CDR3 spans 16 residues. Germline lookup yields CDR1 MNHEY and CDR2 SVGAGI. The CDR3 bases are TGTGCCAGCAGTTACTCCGGACAGGGACCGGCGCGGGGCTACACCTTC. Translation: CASSYSGQGPARGYTF.

The V and J genes are TRBV5-4 and TRBJ1-1, with D perhaps matching TRBD1 (6 bases). Trimming left V 4 bases short and J 3 bases short, with 16 bases between. Germline V gives CDR1 SGHNT, CDR2 YYREEE (reference sequence). This CDR3 region has 15 residues. The CDR3 bases are TGTGCCAGCAGCACCCTAGGACAGTACCACACTGAAGCTTTCTTT. It specifies CASSTLGQYHTEAFF. The variable domain in full, with the rest retrieved from reference TRBV5-4 and TRBJ1-1, is ETGVTQSPTHLIKTRGQQVTLRCSSQSGHNTVSWYQQALGQGPQFIFQYYREEENGRGNFPPRFSGLQFPNYSSELNVNALELDDSALYLCASSTLGQYHTEAFFGQGTRLTVV.